This T cell receptor (beta chain) is drawn from a study of blood T cell repertoires in COVID-19. Participants spanned ages 18 to 89 years and resided in roughly 22 US areas. Profiling relied on immunoSEQ multiplex PCR, and the TCRdb table lists in-frame clones only, not all of them. The sample holds about 250,000 clones, about four fifths seen once. The sequenced sample consisted of PBMCs or T cells enriched from blood (not recorded which). The TCR was taken from a man in his forties who had been exposed to COVID-19.

The CDR3 here is CAWSGGDTEAFF. DNA for the CDR3: TGTGCCTGGAGTGGGGGAGACACTGAAGCTTTCTTT. The chain joins TRBV30 to TRBJ1-1; D is undetermined. CDR1 is GTSNPN, CDR2 SVGIG, per germline (reference sequence). Trimming removed 1 base at V and 3 bases at J, with 6 bases between. The CDR3 runs 12 residues.